Described below is a single T cell receptor beta chain sequence and its context. CDR1 and CDR2 (germline): MDHEN, SYDVKM. The CDR3 is 14 amino acids. J was trimmed by 2 bases and V by 0 bases; bases with no gene match: 0. This record belongs to a study of blood T cell repertoires in COVID-19. Study context: Acute and convalescent COVID-19 samples came from the United States, Italy and Spain. T cells, B-cell-depleted T cells, or PBMCs supplied cDNA or gDNA.

Original data processing: Reference gene primer amplification yielded estimated nucleated cell counts. TCRdb's table, derived via immunoSEQ multiplex PCR, lists solely in-frame clones and lacks some. V, J and clone size were drawn from that table, and D and trimming were deduced from the DNA. The sample contains 60,000 to 75,000 clones, approximately 91% of which appear only once. The sequence came from a human donor in a cohort sampled during active COVID-19. This rearrangement joins TRBV28 to TRBJ2-7, with 8 bases identical to TRBD1. Sequenced sample: peripheral blood. CDR3 nucleotide sequence: TGTGCCAGCAGTTTATGGGACAGGGCCTACGAGCAGTACTTC. Its translation: CASSLWDRAYEQYF.